A single sample gave rise to the 24 T cell receptor beta chains below, sequenced in a study of T cells in Graves' hyperthyroidism and ophthalmopathy (dated by TCRdb to between 2018 and 2021). The receptor library was made with multiplex PCR. These reads were obtained on an Illumina HiSeq 2000. The TCR beta CDR3 regions were amplified from the RNA transcripts. The first round of RT-PCR for the TCR CDR3 was performed with the HTBI primer set and the Qiagen OneStep RT-PCR kit. Using fastp trimming at Q25 and MiXCR clonotype assembly, TCRdb reanalyzed the public sequencing data and kept in-frame beta chains. Entries that share a CDR3 protein sequence are merged under the most common genes and DNA. The sample records hundreds of thousands of distinct CDR3 sequences, roughly 45% of which are singletons. Approximately 7.2% of the sample comes from the top ten. The sample comprised peripheral blood or thyroid tissue (not recorded which). Every receptor here comes from an adult man with Graves' disease, either hyperthyroidism or ophthalmopathy (not recorded which).

Many counts were recorded for this clonotype. This sequence joins TRBV2 and TRBJ1-1; D gene uncertain. Trimming took off 5 bases at V and 1 base at J, with 8 bases between the two ends. The CDR3 extends over 13 amino acids. Germline V gene lookup returns CDR1 SNHLY and CDR2 FYNNEI. DNA for the CDR3: TGTGCCAGCAGTTCAGACCCGAACACTGAAGCTTTCTTT. Residues: CASSSDPNTEAFF.

The sample holds many counts of this clonotype. This chain's CDR3 is CASSEARQYGYTF. In DNA form, the CDR3 reads TGTGCCAGCAGTGAAGCAAGACAGTATGGCTACACCTTC. The V gene is TRBV2, the J gene TRBJ1-2; D perhaps matches TRBD1 (5 bases). Germline CDR1 and CDR2: SNHLY and FYNNEI. V lost 0 bases and J 5 bases, leaving 7 bases between the germline ends. The CDR3 loop spans 13 amino acids.

V usage is TRBV7-9 and J usage is TRBJ2-7; D unresolved. Germline loops: CDR1 SEHNR, CDR2 FQNEAQ (reference sequence). Between the trimmed V and J ends, which lost 5 bases and 5 bases, there was a span of 10 bases. The CDR3 runs 12 residues. The CDR3 loop reads CASSQTHHEQYF. CDR3 DNA sequence: TGTGCCAGCAGCCAAACCCACCACGAGCAGTACTTC.

V usage is TRBV19 and J usage is TRBJ1-5; no reliable D call. CDR1 is LNHDA, CDR2 SQIVND, per germline (reference sequence). The CDR3 has 15 amino acids. Trimming took 3 bases from V and 8 from J, leaving 17 bases between them. The CDR3: CASSIVHARAEPQHF. The CDR3 DNA follows: TGTGCCAGTAGTATTGTACACGCCCGGGCAGAGCCCCAGCATTTT.

In this sample, this clonotype turned up once. The rearrangement joins TRBV7-2 to TRBJ1-2; 7 bases are shared with TRBD1. CDR1 and CDR2 from the germline V gene are SGHTA and FQGNSA. The junction had 8 bases not matched to a gene; V was cut back by 6 bases and J by 4 bases. This CDR3 comprises 14 residues. This CDR3 reads CASRDAGQSYGYTF. CDR3 bases: TGTGCCAGCAGAGATGCGGGACAGTCCTATGGCTACACCTTC.

The chain combines TRBV9 with TRBJ2-7, with 7 positions matching TRBD1. After removal of 3 bases from V and 2 bases from J, the junction contained 5 bases not matched to a gene. The CDR3 is 14 amino acids. The germline CDR1 and CDR2 sequences are SGDLS and YYNGEE. CDR3 in amino acids: CASSGRQGPYEQYF. CDR3 nucleotides: TGTGCCAGCAGCGGGAGACAGGGACCCTACGAGCAGTACTTC.

This clonotype was seen many times. V is TRBV2 and J is TRBJ1-1; the match to TRBD1 covers 9 bases. Germline V lookup: CDR1 SNHLY, CDR2 FYNNEI. V was clipped by 4 bases and J by 5 bases; unmatched bases: 5. CDR3 length equals 14 residues. This CDR3 reads CASSGGQGWTEAFF. The CDR3 DNA sequence: TGTGCCAGCAGTGGGGGACAGGGTTGGACTGAAGCTTTCTTT.

This chain uses TRBV20-1 with TRBJ1-5; D is unresolved. Germline V lookup: CDR1 DFQATT, CDR2 SNEGSKA (reference sequence). This CDR3 contains 14 residues. V shed 4 bases and J shed 1 base, with 11 bases lying between them. This CDR3 reads CSAKGAGSNQPQHF. The CDR3 DNA is TGCAGTGCTAAGGGTGCTGGGAGCAATCAGCCCCAGCATTTT.

The V gene is TRBV19, the J gene TRBJ1-1; no definite D call. The CDR3 is 15 amino acids. V lost 9 bases and J lost 4, with 21 bases in between. The V gene's germline CDR1 is LNHDA and CDR2 SQIVND (reference sequence). The CDR3 spells CASSPYLERSTEAFF. DNA of the CDR3: TGTGCCAGCTCACCATATCTTGAGAGAAGCACTGAAGCTTTCTTT.

The chain couples TRBV7-9 to TRBJ1-1; D call uncertain. Trimming took 3 bases from V and 1 from J, leaving 9 bases between them. Germline assignment: CDR1 SEHNR and CDR2 FQNEAQ (reference sequence). The CDR3 is made up of 14 amino acids. Here the CDR3 reads CASSFTATNTEAFF. For the CDR3, the DNA is TGTGCCAGCAGCTTTACAGCGACGAACACTGAAGCTTTCTTT.

Details on this clonotype: A junction end diverges from the germline sequence, so it may reflect a read error. This sequence joins TRBV10-3 and TRBJ1-5, with D hard to call. The CDR3 loop spans 16 amino acids. Per the germline V gene, CDR1 is ENHRY and CDR2 is SYGVKD. CDR3 in amino acids: CASSFNGRYRVQPQHF. For the CDR3, the DNA is TGTGCCAGCAGTTTTAATGGCAGGTATAGGGTTCAGCCCCAGCATTTT.

In its sample, this clonotype was seen a few times. The CDR3 region is CASIKSRAGETQYF. CDR3 nucleotide sequence: TGTGCCAGCATCAAATCGAGGGCAGGGGAGACCCAGTACTTC. V is TRBV6-2 or TRBV6-3 and J is TRBJ2-5, with D perhaps being TRBD1 or TRBD2 (5 bases each). The V end was cut by 7 bases, the J end by 5 bases, with 17 bases between. The CDR3 runs to 14 residues. The germline V gene encodes CDR1 MNHEY and CDR2 SVGEGT.

The rearrangement uses TRBV20-1 and TRBJ2-7; 9 bases map to TRBD2. Germline V gene data show CDR1 as DFQATT and CDR2 as SNEGSKA (reference sequence). V lost 1 base and J lost 7; bases outside the gene matches: 14. The CDR3 covers 16 residues. CDR3 in amino acids: CSARALWKAGGPEQYF. In DNA, the CDR3 is TGCAGTGCTAGAGCGCTTTGGAAAGCGGGGGGCCCTGAGCAGTACTTC.

A word on this clonotype: Just one base apart from a much larger clone, this may be a read error. The V and J genes are TRBV24-1 and TRBJ2-7; TRBD2 agrees at 13 bases. Unmatched junction bases numbered 6, after V lost 5 bases and J lost 6 bases. CDR1 and CDR2 from the germline V gene are KGHDR and SFDVKD. This CDR3 spans 15 amino acids. CDR3 in amino acids: CATSGRTSGRAEQYF. CDR3 bases: TGTGCCACCAGTGGTAGGACTAGCGGGAGAGCCGAGCAGTACTTC.

This chain links TRBV5-5 with TRBJ1-1; no clear D. The CDR3 is 15 amino acids. Germline lookup yields CDR1 SGHKS and CDR2 YYEKEE (reference sequence). The V end was cut by 0 bases, the J end by 5 bases, with 14 bases between. CDR3 bases: TGTGCCAGCAGCTTGGCGGGGTCGGGTAGGACTGAAGCTTTCTTT. Its protein product is CASSLAGSGRTEAFF.

This clonotype was observed many times. V gene TRBV2 combines with J gene TRBJ2-7; D possibly corresponds to TRBD1 (6 bases). The germline gives CDR1 SNHLY, CDR2 FYNNEI. V was clipped by 6 bases and J by 4 bases, with 13 bases between them. This CDR3 has 13 residues. Here the CDR3 reads CASRQGALYEQYF. CDR3 nucleotide sequence: TGTGCCAGCAGACAGGGTGCGTTGTACGAGCAGTACTTC.

In this sample, this clonotype turned up many times. The rearrangement links TRBV24-1 to TRBJ1-5; no firm D call. The CDR3 contains 13 residues. Trimming left V 8 bases short and J 0 bases short, with 7 bases between. Germline V lookup: CDR1 KGHDR, CDR2 SFDVKD. CDR3 in DNA: TGTGCCACCAATACGGATAGCAATCAGCCCCAGCATTTT. Encoded protein: CATNTDSNQPQHF.

The gene calls are TRBV7-9 and TRBJ1-4; weak D call: TRBD1 (5 bases). Germline CDR1 is SEHNR and CDR2 is FQNEAQ (reference sequence). This CDR3 comprises 17 residues. V was cut by 5 bases and J by 3 bases, with 19 bases left in between. The CDR3 DNA is TGTGCCAGCAGCAAACCGGGACCGCCGTTACCTAATGAAAAACTGTTTTTT. Translated, it gives CASSKPGPPLPNEKLFF. Complete variable domain (other parts from reference TRBV7-9 and TRBJ1-4): DTGVSQNPRHKITKRGQNVTFRCDPISEHNRLYWYRQTLGQGPEFLTYFQNEAQLEKSRLLSDRFSAERPKGSFSTLEIQRTEQGDSAMYLCASSKPGPPLPNEKLFFGSGTQLSVL.

In regard to this clonotype: This sequence may be a read error, since a much larger clone differs from it by one base. This sequence joins TRBV7-2 and TRBJ1-5; no clear D. Germline V CDR1 and CDR2: SGHTA, FQGNSA. V lost 1 base and J lost 5, with 6 bases in between. The CDR3 is 13 amino acids. CDR3 nucleotides: TGTGCCAGCAGCTTAGTGACCTATCAGCCCCAGCATTTT. It yields the protein CASSLVTYQPQHF.

The V call is TRBV28, the J call TRBJ2-7, with 10 bases aligning to TRBD1. The trim removed 8 bases at V and 3 bases at J, leaving 13 bases unmatched. Germline assignment: CDR1 MDHEN and CDR2 SYDVKM. This CDR3 has 16 amino acids. CDR3 protein: CASSPLDRGSSYEQYF. The CDR3 region has the DNA TGTGCCAGCTCACCACTGGACAGGGGGTCAAGCTACGAGCAGTACTTC. Looking up the rest from reference TRBV28 and TRBJ2-7 gives the full variable domain: DVKVTQSSRYLVKRTGEKVFLECVQDMDHENMFWYRQDPGLGLRLIYFSYDVKMKEKGDIPEGYSVSREKKERFSLILESASTNQTSMYLCASSPLDRGSSYEQYFGPGTRLTVT.

V and J are TRBV20-1 and TRBJ2-3, with D perhaps assigned TRBD1 or TRBD2 (6 bases each). This CDR3 comprises 14 residues. Trimming cost V 0 bases and J 4 bases, with 11 bases left between them. CDR1 and CDR2 (germline): DFQATT, SNEGSKA (reference sequence). The DNA for the CDR3 is TGCAGTGCTAGAGATTCCGGGGGCGCAGATACGCAGTATTTT. Translated: CSARDSGGADTQYF.

The chain couples TRBV25-1 to TRBJ1-1; possibly TRBD1 for D (6 bases). CDR1 is MGHDK and CDR2 is SYGVNS in the germline V gene. The CDR3 is made up of 14 amino acids. Deletions cut 8 bases from V and 1 base from J, with 14 bases between. DNA of the CDR3: TGTGCCAGCTTAGGTGCAGGGGCGAACACTGAAGCTTTCTTT. Protein sequence: CASLGAGANTEAFF. The whole variable domain, remainder taken from reference TRBV25-1 and TRBJ1-1, is EADIYQTPRYLVIGTGKKITLECSQTMGHDKMYWYQQDPGMELHLIHYSYGVNSTEKGDLSSESTVSRIRTEHFPLTLESARPSHTSQYLCASLGAGANTEAFFGQGTRLTVV.

This clonotype was picked up one time. The chain couples TRBV7-9 to TRBJ1-2, with D unresolved. The germline gives CDR1 SEHNR, CDR2 FQNEAQ (reference sequence). The CDR3 sequence is 13 residues long. Trimming cost V 5 bases and J 6 bases, with 13 bases left between them. The CDR3: CASSAEAGNGYTF. The CDR3 DNA reads TGTGCCAGCAGCGCCGAAGCTGGAAATGGCTACACCTTC.

The genes are TRBV5-1 and TRBJ1-3; TRBD1 might be the D (5 bases). V was cut by 4 bases and J by 8 bases, with 13 bases left in between. Germline CDR1 SGHRS, CDR2 YFSETQ. The CDR3 length is 13 residues. CDR3 DNA: TGCGCCAGCAGCGGGGGGACGAGCGACACCATATATTTT. It yields the protein CASSGGTSDTIYF.